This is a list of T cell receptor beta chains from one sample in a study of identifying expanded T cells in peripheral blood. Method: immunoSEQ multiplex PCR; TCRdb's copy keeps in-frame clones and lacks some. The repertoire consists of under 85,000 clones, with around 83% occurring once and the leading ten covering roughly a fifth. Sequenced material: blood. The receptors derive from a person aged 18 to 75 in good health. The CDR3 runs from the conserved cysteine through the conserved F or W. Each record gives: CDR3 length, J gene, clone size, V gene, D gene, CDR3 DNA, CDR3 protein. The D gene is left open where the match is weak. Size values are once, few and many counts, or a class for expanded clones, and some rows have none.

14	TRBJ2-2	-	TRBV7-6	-	TGTGCCAGCAGCCGGACTACGAACACCGGGGAGCTGTTTTTT	CASSRTTNTGELFF
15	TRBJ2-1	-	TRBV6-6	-	TGTGCCAGCAGCCGAGGACTACAAAGCTACAATGAGCAGTTCTTC	CASSRGLQSYNEQFF
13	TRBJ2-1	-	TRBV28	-	TGTGCCAGCAGTTTAGACTACATCAATGAGCAGTTCTTC	CASSLDYINEQFF
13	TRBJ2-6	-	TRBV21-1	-	TGTGCCGGCCTCCGGGACCCCATTTTGATCCTGACTTTC	CAGLRDPILILTF
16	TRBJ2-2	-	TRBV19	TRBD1	TGTGCCAGTAGTACCGCGGACAGGGGGGGCACCGGGGAGCTGTTTTTT	CASSTADRGGTGELFF
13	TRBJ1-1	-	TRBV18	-	TGTGCCAGCTCACCACCTTATAACACTGAAGCTTTCTTT	CASSPPYNTEAFF
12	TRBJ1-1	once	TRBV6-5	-	TGTGCCAGCAGTAGGGGGGTGACTGAAGCTTTCTTT	CASSRGVTEAFF
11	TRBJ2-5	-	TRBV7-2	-	TGTGCCAGCAGCTTAGCGGAGACCCAGTACTTC	CASSLAETQYF
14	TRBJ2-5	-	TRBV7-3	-	TGTGCCAGCAGCTTAAGTAACAGCCAAGAGACCCAGTACTTC	CASSLSNSQETQYF
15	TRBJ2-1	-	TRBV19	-	TGTGCCAGTAGAGGGGACACCTTCTCCTACAATGAGCAGTTCTTC	CASRGDTFSYNEQFF
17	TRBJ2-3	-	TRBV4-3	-	TGCGCCAGCAGCCAAGATGCAGCCAGCAGGGCAGCAGATACGCAGTATTTT	CASSQDAASRAADTQYF
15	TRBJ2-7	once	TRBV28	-	TGTGCCAGCAGTTCGGCCTCAGGGAACTCCTACGAGCAGTACTTC	CASSSASGNSYEQYF